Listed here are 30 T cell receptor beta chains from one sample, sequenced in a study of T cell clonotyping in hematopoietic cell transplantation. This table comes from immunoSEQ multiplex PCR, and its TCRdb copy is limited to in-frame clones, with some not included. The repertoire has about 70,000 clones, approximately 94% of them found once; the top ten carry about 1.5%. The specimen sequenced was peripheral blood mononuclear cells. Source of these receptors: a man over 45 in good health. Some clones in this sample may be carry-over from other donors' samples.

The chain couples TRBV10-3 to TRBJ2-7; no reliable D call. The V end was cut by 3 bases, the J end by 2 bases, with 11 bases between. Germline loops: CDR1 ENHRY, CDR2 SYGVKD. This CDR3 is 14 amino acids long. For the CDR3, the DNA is TGTGCCATCAGTGAAAAAGAAACGACCTACGAGCAGTACTTC. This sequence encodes CAISEKETTYEQYF.

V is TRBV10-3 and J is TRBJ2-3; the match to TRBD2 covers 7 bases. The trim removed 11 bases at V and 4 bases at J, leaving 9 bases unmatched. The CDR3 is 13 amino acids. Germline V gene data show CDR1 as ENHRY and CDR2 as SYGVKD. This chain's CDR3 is CASLGGVADTQYF. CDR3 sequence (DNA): TGTGCCTCCCTTGGGGGGGTCGCAGATACGCAGTATTTT.

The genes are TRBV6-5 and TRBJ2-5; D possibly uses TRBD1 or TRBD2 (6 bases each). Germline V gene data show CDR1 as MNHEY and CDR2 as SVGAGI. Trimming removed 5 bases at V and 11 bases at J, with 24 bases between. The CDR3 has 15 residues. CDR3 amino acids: CASSHLRGPSVYQYF. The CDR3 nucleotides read TGTGCCAGCAGTCATCTTCGGGGGCCCTCCGTGTATCAGTACTTC.

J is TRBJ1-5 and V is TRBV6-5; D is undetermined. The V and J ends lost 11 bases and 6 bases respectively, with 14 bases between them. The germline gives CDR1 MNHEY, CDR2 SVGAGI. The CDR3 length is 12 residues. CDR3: CAGPAFCQPQHF. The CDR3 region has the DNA TGTGCCGGACCTGCTTTTTGTCAGCCCCAGCATTTT.

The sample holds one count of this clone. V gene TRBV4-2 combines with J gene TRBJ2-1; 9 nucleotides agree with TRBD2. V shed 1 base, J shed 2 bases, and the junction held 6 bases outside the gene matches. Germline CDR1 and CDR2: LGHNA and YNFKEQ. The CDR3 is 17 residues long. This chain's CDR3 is CASSQGAAGGPYNEQFF. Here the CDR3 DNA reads TGTGCCAGCAGCCAAGGAGCCGCGGGAGGGCCCTACAATGAGCAGTTCTTC.

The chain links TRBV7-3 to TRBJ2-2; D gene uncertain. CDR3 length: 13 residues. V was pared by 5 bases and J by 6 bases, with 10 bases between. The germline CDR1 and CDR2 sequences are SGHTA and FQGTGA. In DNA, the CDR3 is TGTGCCAGCAGCCTAGGGCAGGCCGGGGAGCTGTTTTTT. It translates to CASSLGQAGELFF.

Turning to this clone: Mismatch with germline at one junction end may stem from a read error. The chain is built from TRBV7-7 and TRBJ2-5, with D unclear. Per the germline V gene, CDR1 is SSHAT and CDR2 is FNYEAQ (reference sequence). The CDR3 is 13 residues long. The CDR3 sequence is CASSHGAEETQYF. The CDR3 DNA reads TGTGCTAGCAGCCACGGCGCTGAAGAGACCCAGTACTTC.

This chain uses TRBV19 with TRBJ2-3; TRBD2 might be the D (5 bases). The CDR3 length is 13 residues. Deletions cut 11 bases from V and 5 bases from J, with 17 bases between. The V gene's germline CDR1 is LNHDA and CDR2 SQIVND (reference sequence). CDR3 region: CAVSRGSIDTQYF. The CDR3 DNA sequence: TGTGCCGTCTCTCGGGGTAGTATAGATACGCAGTATTTT.

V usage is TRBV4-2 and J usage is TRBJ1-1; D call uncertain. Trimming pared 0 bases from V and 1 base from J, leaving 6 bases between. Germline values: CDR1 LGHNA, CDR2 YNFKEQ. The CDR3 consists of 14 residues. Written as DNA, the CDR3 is TGTGCCAGCAGCCAAGACAGTTGGAACACTGAAGCTTTCTTT. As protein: CASSQDSWNTEAFF.

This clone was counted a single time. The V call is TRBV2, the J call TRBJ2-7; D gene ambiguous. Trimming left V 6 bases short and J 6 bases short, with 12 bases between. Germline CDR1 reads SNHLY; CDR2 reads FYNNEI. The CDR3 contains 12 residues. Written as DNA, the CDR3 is TGTGCCAGCAGCATTGGGGTGGTCGAGCAGTACTTC. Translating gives CASSIGVVEQYF.

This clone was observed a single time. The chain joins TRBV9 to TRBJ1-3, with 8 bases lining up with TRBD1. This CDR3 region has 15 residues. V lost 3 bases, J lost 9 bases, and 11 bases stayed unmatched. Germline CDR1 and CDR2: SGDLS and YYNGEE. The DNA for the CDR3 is TGTGCCAGCAGCGCGGGGGGGCAGGGGGCCAGCACCATATATTTT. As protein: CASSAGGQGASTIYF.

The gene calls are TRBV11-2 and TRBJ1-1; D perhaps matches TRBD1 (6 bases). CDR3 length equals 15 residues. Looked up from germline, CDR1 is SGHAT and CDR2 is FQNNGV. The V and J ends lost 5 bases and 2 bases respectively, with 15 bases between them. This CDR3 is CASSRPTGLNTEAFF. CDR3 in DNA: TGTGCCAGCAGCCGCCCTACAGGGCTTAACACTGAAGCTTTCTTT. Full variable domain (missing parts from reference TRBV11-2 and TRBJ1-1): EAGVAQSPRYKIIEKRQSVAFWCNPISGHATLYWYQQILGQGPKLLIQFQNNGVVDDSQLPKDRFSAERLKGVDSTLKIQPAKLEDSAVYLCASSRPTGLNTEAFFGQGTRLTVV.

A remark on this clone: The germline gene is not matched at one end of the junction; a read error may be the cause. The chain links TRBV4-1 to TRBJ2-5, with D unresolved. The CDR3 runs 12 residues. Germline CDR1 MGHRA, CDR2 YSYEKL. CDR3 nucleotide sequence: TGCGCCAGCAGCGAAGACCGGGAGACCCAGTACTTC. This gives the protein CASSEDRETQYF.

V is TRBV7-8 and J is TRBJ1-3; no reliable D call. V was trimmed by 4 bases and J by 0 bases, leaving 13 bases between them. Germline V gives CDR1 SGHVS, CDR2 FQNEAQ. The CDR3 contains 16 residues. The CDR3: CASSSQTHSSGNTIYF. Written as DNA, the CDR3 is TGTGCCAGCAGCTCCCAAACGCACAGCTCTGGAAACACCATATATTTT.

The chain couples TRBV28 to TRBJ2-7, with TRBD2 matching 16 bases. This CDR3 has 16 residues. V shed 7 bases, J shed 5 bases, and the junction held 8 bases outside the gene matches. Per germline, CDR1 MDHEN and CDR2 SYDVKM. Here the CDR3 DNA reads TGTGCCAGCACCGCGGGACTAGCGGGAGGGAACCACGAGCAGTACTTC. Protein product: CASTAGLAGGNHEQYF.

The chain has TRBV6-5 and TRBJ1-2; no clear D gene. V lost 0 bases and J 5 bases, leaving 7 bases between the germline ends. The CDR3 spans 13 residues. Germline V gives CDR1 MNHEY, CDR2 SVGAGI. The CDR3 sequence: CASSYSKNYGYTF. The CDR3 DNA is TGTGCCAGCAGTTACTCCAAGAATTATGGCTACACCTTC.

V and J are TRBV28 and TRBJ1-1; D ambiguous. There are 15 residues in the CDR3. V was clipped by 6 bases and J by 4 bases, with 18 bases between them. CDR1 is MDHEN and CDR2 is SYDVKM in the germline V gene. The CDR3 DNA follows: TGTGCCAGCAGCCCTCCTCACCAGCGAGGCACTGAAGCTTTCTTT. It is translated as CASSPPHQRGTEAFF.

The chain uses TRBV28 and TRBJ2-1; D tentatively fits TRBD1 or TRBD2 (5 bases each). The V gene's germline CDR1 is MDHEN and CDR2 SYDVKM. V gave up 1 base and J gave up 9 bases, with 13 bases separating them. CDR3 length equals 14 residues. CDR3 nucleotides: TGTGCCAGCAGTTTATACCGGGGCAGGCCTGAGCAGTTCTTC. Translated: CASSLYRGRPEQFF.

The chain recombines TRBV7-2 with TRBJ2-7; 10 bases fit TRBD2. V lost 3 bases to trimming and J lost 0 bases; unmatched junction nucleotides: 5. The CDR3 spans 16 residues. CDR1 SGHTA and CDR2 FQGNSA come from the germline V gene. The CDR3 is CASSLGASGSSYEQYF. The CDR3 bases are TGTGCCAGCAGCTTGGGGGCTAGCGGGAGCTCCTACGAGCAGTACTTC.

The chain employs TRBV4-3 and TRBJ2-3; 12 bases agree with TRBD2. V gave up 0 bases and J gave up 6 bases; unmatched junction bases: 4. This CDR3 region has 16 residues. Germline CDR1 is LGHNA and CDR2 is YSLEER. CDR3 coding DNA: TGCGCCAGCAGCCAAGATCTAGCGGGAGGGCCCGATACGCAGTATTTT. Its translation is CASSQDLAGGPDTQYF.

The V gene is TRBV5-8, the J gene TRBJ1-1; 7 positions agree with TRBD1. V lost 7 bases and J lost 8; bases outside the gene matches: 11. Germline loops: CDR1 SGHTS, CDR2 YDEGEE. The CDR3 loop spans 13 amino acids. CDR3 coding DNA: TGTGCCAGCTCGATAGACAGGGATACCGAAGCTTTCTTT. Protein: CASSIDRDTEAFF.

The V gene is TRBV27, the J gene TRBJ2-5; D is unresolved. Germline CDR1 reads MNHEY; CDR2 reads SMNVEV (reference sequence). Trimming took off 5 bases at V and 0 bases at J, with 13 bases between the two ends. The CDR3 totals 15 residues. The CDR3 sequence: CASSPDWTHQETQYF. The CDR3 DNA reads TGTGCCAGCAGTCCTGATTGGACCCACCAAGAGACCCAGTACTTC.

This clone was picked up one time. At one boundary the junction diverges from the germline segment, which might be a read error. The CDR3 sequence is CASSLSVGF. For the CDR3, the DNA is TGCGCCAGCAGTCTATCCGTGGGGTTC. The chain combines TRBV23-1 with TRBJ2-7; unclear D gene. TRBV23-1 is classed as an ORF, of uncertain function. CDR3 size: 9 residues.

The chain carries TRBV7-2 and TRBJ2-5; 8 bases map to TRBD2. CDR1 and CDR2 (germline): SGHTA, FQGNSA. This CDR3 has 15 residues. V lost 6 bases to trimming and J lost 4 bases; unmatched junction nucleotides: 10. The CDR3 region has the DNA TGTGCCAGCAGTCCCGGGGGGGCCGGGCTAGAGACCCAGTACTTC. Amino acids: CASSPGGAGLETQYF.

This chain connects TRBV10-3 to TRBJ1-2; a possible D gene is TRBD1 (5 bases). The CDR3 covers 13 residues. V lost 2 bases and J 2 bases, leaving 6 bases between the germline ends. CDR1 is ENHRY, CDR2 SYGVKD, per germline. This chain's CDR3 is CAISEGTNYGYTF. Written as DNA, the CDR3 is TGTGCCATCAGTGAGGGGACGAACTATGGCTACACCTTC.

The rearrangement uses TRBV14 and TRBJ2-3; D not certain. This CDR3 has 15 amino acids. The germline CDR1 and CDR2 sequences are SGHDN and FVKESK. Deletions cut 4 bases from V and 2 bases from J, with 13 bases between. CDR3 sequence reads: CASSPYPSTTDTQYF. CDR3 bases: TGTGCCAGCAGCCCCTACCCATCGACCACAGATACGCAGTATTTT.

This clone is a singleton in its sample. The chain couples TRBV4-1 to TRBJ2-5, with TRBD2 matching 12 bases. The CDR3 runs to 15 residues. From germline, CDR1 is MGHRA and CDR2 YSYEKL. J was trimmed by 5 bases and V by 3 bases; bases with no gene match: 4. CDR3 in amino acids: CASSHPGTSGETQYF. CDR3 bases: TGCGCCAGCAGCCATCCTGGGACTAGCGGGGAGACCCAGTACTTC.

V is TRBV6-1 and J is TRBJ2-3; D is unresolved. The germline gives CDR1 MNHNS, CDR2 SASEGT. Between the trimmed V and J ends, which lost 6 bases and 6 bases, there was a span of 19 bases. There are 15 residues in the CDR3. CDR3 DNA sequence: TGTGCCAGCAGACAGAGACGCGACCCAGCGGATACGCAGTATTTT. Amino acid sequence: CASRQRRDPADTQYF.

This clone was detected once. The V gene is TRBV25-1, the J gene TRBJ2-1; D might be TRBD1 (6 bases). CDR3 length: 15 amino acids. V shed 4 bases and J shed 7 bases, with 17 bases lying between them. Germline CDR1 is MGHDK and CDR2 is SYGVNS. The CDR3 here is CASSVQGIGGNEQFF. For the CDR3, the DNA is TGTGCCAGCAGTGTCCAGGGGATAGGTGGGAATGAGCAGTTCTTC.

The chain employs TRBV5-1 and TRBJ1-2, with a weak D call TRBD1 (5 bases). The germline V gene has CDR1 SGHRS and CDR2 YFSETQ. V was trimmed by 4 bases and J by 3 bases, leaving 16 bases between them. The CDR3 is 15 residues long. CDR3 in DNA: TGCGCCAGCAGCCATCGGACGGGAGGGGACTATGGCTACACCTTC. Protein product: CASSHRTGGDYGYTF. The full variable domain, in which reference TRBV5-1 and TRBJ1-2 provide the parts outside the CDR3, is KAGVTQTPRYLIKTRGQQVTLSCSPISGHRSVSWYQQTPGQGLQFLFEYFSETQRNKGNFPGRFSGRQFSNSRSEMNVSTLELGDSALYLCASSHRTGGDYGYTFGSGTRLTVV.